This T cell receptor beta chain emerged from a study of T cell responses to AZD1222 COVID-19 vaccine. Assay: immunoSEQ multiplex PCR; the TCRdb copy retains only in-frame clones and omits some. Of under 70,000 clones listed, 80% to 90% were seen once; the top ten hold over 20%. The CDR3 is 16 residues long. Germline CDR1 is SNHLY and CDR2 is FYNNEI. With 4 bases removed from V and 4 bases from J, the gap between germline ends came to 17 bases. Specimen: peripheral blood, collected on day 0 of AZD1222 vaccination. J is TRBJ2-1 and V is TRBV2; tentative D call: TRBD2 (5 bases). This clonotype was obtained from an adult in good health. CDR3 region: CASSAQRAAVYNEQFF. The CDR3 nucleotides are TGTGCCAGCAGTGCCCAGAGGGCGGCGGTATACAATGAGCAGTTCTTC.